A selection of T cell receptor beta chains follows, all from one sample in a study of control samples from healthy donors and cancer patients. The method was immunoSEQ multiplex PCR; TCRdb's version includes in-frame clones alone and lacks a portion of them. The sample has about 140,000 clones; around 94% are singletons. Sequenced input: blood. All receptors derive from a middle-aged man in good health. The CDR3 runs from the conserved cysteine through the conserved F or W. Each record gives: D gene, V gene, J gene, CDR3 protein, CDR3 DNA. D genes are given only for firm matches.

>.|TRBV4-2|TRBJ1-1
CASSQEGKGFNTEAFF
TGTGCCAGCAGCCAAGAGGGGAAGGGGTTCAACACTGAAGCTTTCTTT
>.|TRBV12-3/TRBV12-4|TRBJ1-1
CASSPRGVAEAFF
TGTGCCAGCAGTCCCCGGGGGGTCGCTGAAGCTTTCTTT
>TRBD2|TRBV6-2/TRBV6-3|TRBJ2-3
CASSSWTSGVSSTDTQYF
TGTGCCAGCAGTTCTTGGACTAGCGGGGTCTCTAGCACAGATACGCAGTATTTT
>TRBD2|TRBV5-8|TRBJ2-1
CASSLGLAVDYNEQFF
TGTGCCAGCAGCTTGGGACTAGCGGTGGACTACAATGAGCAGTTCTTC
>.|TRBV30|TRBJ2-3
CAWSVTLGDTQYF
TGTGCCTGGAGTGTTACTCTTGGAGATACGCAGTATTTT
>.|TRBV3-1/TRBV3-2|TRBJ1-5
CASSQGGRYNQPQHF
TGTGCCAGCAGCCAAGGAGGGCGGTACAATCAGCCCCAGCATTTT
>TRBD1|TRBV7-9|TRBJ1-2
CASSLSGGDGYTF
TGTGCCAGCAGCTTATCAGGGGGCGATGGCTACACCTTC
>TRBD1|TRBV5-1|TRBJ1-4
CASSGGQDEKLFF
TGCGCCAGCAGCGGGGGACAGGATGAAAAACTGTTTTTT
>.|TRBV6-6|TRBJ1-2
CASSAYDRSYGYTF
TGTGCCAGCAGTGCCTATGACAGGTCCTATGGCTACACCTTC
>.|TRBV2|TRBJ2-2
CASKPGHPGELFF
TGTGCCAGCAAACCGGGACACCCCGGGGAGCTGTTTTTT
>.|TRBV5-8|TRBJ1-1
CASSLESSGTEAFF
TGTGCCAGCAGCTTGGAAAGCTCGGGCACTGAAGCTTTCTTT
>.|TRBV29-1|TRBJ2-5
CSAPLETQYF
TGCAGCGCCCCTCTGGAGACCCAGTACTTC
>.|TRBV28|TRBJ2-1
CASSLVYEQFF
TGTGCCAGCAGTTTGGTTTATGAGCAGTTCTTC
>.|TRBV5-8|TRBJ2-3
CASSPGTEAQYF
TGTGCCAGCAGCCCCGGGACGGAGGCGCAGTATTTT
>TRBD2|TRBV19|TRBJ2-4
CASSLSGTSGLAKNIQYF
TGTGCCAGTAGCCTGTCCGGGACTAGCGGATTAGCCAAAAACATTCAGTACTTC
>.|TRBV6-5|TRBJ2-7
CASRGDRYEQYF
TGTGCCAGCAGAGGGGACCGATACGAGCAGTACTTC
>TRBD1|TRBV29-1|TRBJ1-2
CSVGTGRWTF
TGCAGCGTGGGGACAGGGCGTTGGACCTTC
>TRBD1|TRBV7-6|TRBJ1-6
CASSSTGGLYNSPLHF
TGTGCCAGCAGTTCGACAGGGGGGCTCTATAATTCACCCCTCCACTTT
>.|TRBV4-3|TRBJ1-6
CASSQGVAPNSPLHF
TGCGCCAGCAGCCAAGGGGTAGCCCCTAATTCACCCCTCCACTTT
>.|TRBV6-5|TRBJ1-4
CASSSTPGLGEKLFF
TGTGCCAGCAGTTCTACCCCGGGTCTGGGTGAAAAACTGTTTTTT
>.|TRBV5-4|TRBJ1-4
CASSLGAVDEKLFF
TGTGCCAGCAGCTTGGGGGCAGTAGATGAAAAACTGTTTTTT
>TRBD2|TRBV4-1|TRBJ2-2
CASSQPGLAGAGGGELFF
TGCGCCAGCAGCCAACCGGGACTAGCGGGAGCCGGTGGCGGGGAGCTGTTTTTT
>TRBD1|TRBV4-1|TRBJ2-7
CASSRLIVTGQYEQYF
TGCGCCAGCAGCCGCCTAATTGTGACAGGGCAGTACGAGCAGTACTTC
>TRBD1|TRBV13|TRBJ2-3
CASSSRTGSSSTQYF
TGTGCCAGCAGCTCTCGGACAGGGAGTTCTTCTACGCAGTATTTT
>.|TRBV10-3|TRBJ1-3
CAIEGGESSGNTIYF
TGTGCCATCGAAGGGGGGGAAAGCTCTGGAAACACCATATATTTT
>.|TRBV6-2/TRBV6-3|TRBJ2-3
CASSYSSTDTQYF
TGTGCCAGCAGTTACTCGAGCACAGATACGCAGTATTTT
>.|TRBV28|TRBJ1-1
CASSLSIPNTEAFF
TGTGCCAGCAGTTTAAGCATACCCAACACTGAAGCTTTCTTT
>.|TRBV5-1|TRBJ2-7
CASSLGGHEQYF
TGCGCCAGCAGCTTGGGGGGACACGAGCAGTACTTC
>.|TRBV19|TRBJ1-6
CASNPTDGRNSPLHF
TGTGCCAGCAACCCCACTGACGGAAGAAATTCACCCCTCCACTTT
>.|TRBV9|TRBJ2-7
CASSVAGGSSSYEQYF
TGTGCCAGCAGCGTAGCCGGGGGATCCAGCTCCTACGAGCAGTACTTC